Below, one TCR beta chain is given with its context. Its specific antigen is unknown. There are no base qualities to consult, and no much larger clone falls within one base. This sample stems from a study of PD-L1 blockade in urothelial cancer (dated 2017 in TCRdb). In terms of the full investigation: Every patient began therapy around 2014 and was given atezolizumab 1,200 mg intravenously every 3 weeks. Pretreatment tumor samples, along with matched peripheral blood serially collected before and after atezolizumab treatment, were subjected to TCR sequencing. Blood samples were analyzed 3 weeks after the start of treatment (second dose) and 6 weeks after the start of treatment. About 90% of the 29 patients were males with bladder-origin urothelial cancer, and 18 of 29 reported a prior smoking history. Approximately 29 patients had pretreatment blood TCR-seq, around 25 had at least one posttreatment blood collection, and around 25 had tumor TCR-seq. In the same patients, whole exome sequencing and RNA sequencing of pretreatment tumors were performed in addition to TCR sequencing. Nine patients reached durable clinical benefit, while some 20 patients did not. Patients had an ECOG performance status of 0 or 1 and had received between 0 and 3 prior chemotherapy regimens. A median of roughly 140,000 T cells and approximately 86,000 unique TCRs was obtained from blood samples, and a median clonality of approximately 0.08 was observed. Durable clinical benefit was defined as progression-free survival longer than 6 months, and TCR features were also tested against progression-free and overall survival. Somatic, immune and clinical correlates of response to PD-L1 blockade with atezolizumab in urothelial cancer were the focus of an exploratory multi-omic analysis. Results the study describes overall, beyond this receptor: Patients with durable benefit showed greater expansion of tumor-associated TCR clones in peripheral blood 3 weeks after starting treatment (n of about 20, p = 0.022). Because the sample size was small (n ≈ 30) and many exploratory analyses were performed, the results are intended to be hypothesis-generating. Improved progression-free and overall survival was associated with having pretreatment peripheral blood TCR clonality below the median.

Taken from the germline V gene, the CDR1 and CDR2 loops are SNHLY and FYNNEI. V and J are truncated by 0 bases and 2 bases respectively, leaving an intervening sequence of 14 bases. The CDR3, from cysteine to phenylalanine, totals 16 residues. CDR3 DNA only is kept here, 48 bases in frame from base 1. Each PCR received spiked-in synthetic TCR analog templates so that absolute template abundance could be estimated from read counts. The immunoSEQ assay was used to amplify TCRbeta CDR3 regions from genomic DNA with bias-controlled V and J gene primers. Rearranged TCRbeta segments were sequenced at approximately 20X coverage. The original pipeline was this. Clustering was used to correct sequencing errors, and CDR3s were annotated against IMGT to assign V, D and J genes. Downstream analyses used only productive TCRbeta rearrangements, leaving out any out-of-frame or stop-codon sequences. Clonality was calculated as one minus the Shannon entropy normalized by the log of the number of unique productive sequences. Clones differing between time points or between blood and tumor were identified using Fisher's exact test with Benjamini-Hochberg correction, with an adjusted p below 0.01 applied as the threshold. The source is immuneACCESS, and TCRdb retained only in-frame sequences with V and J called. Part of the clones is not carried over; for the studies checked, unresolved V genes explain less than half of this, and the remainder is unexplained. The V and J calls and clone size were taken over from that table, and D and trimming were inferred from the DNA. For this sample the table gives more than 30,000 clones, of which roughly 91% were detected only once. About 2% of the sample belongs to the ten largest clones.

A total of 25 to 35 patients with locally advanced or metastatic urothelial carcinoma, treated at Memorial Sloan Kettering on a trial protocol, made up the cohort. Peripheral blood mononuclear cells were collected from each patient pretreatment and during treatment, giving between 1 and 8 total time points per patient. The Qiagen DNeasy Blood extraction kit was used to purify genomic DNA from total PBMCs and tumor samples. PBMCs were collected pretreatment and during treatment, and were isolated and stored as previously described. The chain is encoded by TRBV2 joined to TRBJ2-7; TRBD2 could be the D gene, as 6 bases match. This specimen was PBMCs, taken around atezolizumab (anti-PD-L1) treatment. This TCR was recovered from a man in his 60s with urothelial cancer. For the CDR3, the sequence is CASSEAGQRAAYEQYF. The bases read TGTGCCAGCAGTGAAGCCGGCCAGCGGGCTGCCTACGAGCAGTACTTC. Reference TRBV2 and TRBJ2-7 genes cover what lies past the CDR3, so the full variable domain is EPEVTQTPSHQVTQMGQEVILRCVPISNHLYFYWYRQILGQKVEFLVSFYNNEISEKSEIFDDQFSVERPDGSNFTLKIRSTKLEDSAMYFCASSEAGQRAAYEQYFGPGTRLTVT.